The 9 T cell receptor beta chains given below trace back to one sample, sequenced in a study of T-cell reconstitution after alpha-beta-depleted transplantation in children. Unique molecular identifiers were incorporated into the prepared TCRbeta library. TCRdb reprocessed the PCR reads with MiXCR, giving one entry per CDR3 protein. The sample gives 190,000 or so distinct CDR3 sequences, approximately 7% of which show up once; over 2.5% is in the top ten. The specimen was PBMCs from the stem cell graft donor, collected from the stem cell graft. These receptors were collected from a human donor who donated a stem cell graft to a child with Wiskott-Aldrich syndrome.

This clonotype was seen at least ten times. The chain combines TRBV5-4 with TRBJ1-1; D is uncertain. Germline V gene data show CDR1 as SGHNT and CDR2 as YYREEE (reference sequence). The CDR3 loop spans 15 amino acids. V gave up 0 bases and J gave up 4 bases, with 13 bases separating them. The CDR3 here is CASSLGHSRVTEAFF. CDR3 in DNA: TGTGCCAGCAGCTTGGGACACTCAAGGGTCACTGAAGCTTTCTTT.

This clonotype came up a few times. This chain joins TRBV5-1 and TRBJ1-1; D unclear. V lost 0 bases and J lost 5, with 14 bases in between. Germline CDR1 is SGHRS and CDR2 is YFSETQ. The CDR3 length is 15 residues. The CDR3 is CASSLEWLLGTEAFF. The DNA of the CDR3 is TGCGCCAGCAGCTTGGAATGGCTCCTTGGGACTGAAGCTTTCTTT. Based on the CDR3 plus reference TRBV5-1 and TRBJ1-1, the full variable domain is KAGVTQTPRYLIKTRGQQVTLSCSPISGHRSVSWYQQTPGQGLQFLFEYFSETQRNKGNFPGRFSGRQFSNSRSEMNVSTLELGDSALYLCASSLEWLLGTEAFFGQGTRLTVV.

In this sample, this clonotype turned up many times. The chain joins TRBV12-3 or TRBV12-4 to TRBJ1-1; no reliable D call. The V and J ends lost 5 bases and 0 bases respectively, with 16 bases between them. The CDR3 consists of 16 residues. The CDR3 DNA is TGTGCCAGCAGTCCCCATGCAGGCAACATGAACACTGAAGCTTTCTTT. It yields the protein CASSPHAGNMNTEAFF.

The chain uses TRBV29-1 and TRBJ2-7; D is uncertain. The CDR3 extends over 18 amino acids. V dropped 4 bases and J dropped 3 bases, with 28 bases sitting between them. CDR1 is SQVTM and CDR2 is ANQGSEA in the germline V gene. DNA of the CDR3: TGCAGCGTTGTAGTAAGGCAGAGATTCACCCTGAACGTCTACGAGCAGTACTTC. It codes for CSVVVRQRFTLNVYEQYF.

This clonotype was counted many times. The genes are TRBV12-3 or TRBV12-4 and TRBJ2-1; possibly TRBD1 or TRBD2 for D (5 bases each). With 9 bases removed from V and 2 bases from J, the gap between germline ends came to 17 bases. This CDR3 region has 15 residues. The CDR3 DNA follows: TGTGCCAGTTCTCCCGGGGCGCCAGCCTACAATGAGCAGTTCTTC. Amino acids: CASSPGAPAYNEQFF.

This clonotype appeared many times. The CDR3 loop is CSARDRRRSNYGYTF. The CDR3 bases are TGCAGTGCTAGGGACCGCCGGAGGAGTAACTATGGCTACACCTTC. This chain connects TRBV20-1 to TRBJ1-2; D uncertain. V was clipped by 3 bases and J by 1 base, with 15 bases between them. The CDR3 length is 15 residues. Germline CDR1 reads DFQATT; CDR2 reads SNEGSKA (reference sequence).

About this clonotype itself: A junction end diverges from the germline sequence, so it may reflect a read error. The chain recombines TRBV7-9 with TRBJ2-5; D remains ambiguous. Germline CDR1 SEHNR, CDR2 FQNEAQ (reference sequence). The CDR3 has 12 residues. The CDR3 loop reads CASSLGQEPQYF. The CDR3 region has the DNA TGTGCCAGCAGCTTAGGTCAAGAGCCCCAGTACTTC.

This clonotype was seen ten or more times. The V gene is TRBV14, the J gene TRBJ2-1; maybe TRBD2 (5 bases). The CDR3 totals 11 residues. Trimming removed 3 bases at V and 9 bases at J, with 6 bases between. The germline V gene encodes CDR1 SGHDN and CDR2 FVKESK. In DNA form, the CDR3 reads TGTGCCAGCAGCCACGAGGGTGAGCAGTTCTTC. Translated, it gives CASSHEGEQFF.

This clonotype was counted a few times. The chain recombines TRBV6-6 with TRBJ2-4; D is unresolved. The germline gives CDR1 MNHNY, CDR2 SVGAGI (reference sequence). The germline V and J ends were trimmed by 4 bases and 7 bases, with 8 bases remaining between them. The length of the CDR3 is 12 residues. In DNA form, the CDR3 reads TGTGCCAGCAGTTCCTCGGGTAACATTCAGTACTTC. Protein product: CASSSSGNIQYF.